These 29 T cell receptor beta chains came from one sample sequenced in a study of shared clonotypes between healthy human individuals. Sequenced by immunoSEQ multiplex PCR; TCRdb stores in-frame clones only, minus some. The sample records around 700,000 clones, around two thirds being singletons. Sequenced: memory CD4+ T cells sorted from blood. The subset is: CD45RA-negative fraction. All receptors derive from a woman aged 30 to 39 in good health.

CDR3 sequence (DNA): TGTGCCAGCAGCTCCTACAGGGTCCACGAGCAGTACTTC. It codes for CASSSYRVHEQYF. The chain couples TRBV7-2 to TRBJ2-7, with D tentatively TRBD1 (6 bases). Germline CDR1 reads SGHTA; CDR2 reads FQGNSA. Trimming cost V 4 bases and J 5 bases, with 12 bases left between them. The length of the CDR3 is 13 residues.

The V gene is TRBV7-9, the J gene TRBJ1-2; 9 bases are shared with TRBD1. Germline lookup yields CDR1 SEHNR and CDR2 FQNEAQ (reference sequence). CDR3 length: 15 residues. Losses at the gene ends were 0 bases for V and 6 bases for J; bases not matched to a gene: 5. Here the CDR3 reads CASSLANRGLNGYTF. For the CDR3, the DNA is TGTGCCAGCAGCTTAGCCAACAGGGGGCTTAATGGCTACACCTTC.

The chain uses TRBV2 and TRBJ1-2; D ambiguous. Per germline, CDR1 SNHLY and CDR2 FYNNEI. Trimming removed 7 bases at V and 3 bases at J, with 6 bases between. There are 11 residues in the CDR3. The CDR3 sequence is CASTTDYGYTF. CDR3 sequence (DNA): TGTGCCAGCACCACGGACTATGGCTACACCTTC.

This clone was observed at least ten times. V usage is TRBV18 and J usage is TRBJ2-1, with 10 bases aligning to TRBD1. The junction had 8 bases not matched to a gene; V was cut back by 6 bases and J by 6 bases. The germline CDR1 and CDR2 sequences are KGHSH and LQKENI. This CDR3 spans 15 amino acids. The CDR3 here is CASSFQDRGSNEQFF. For the CDR3, the DNA is TGTGCCAGCTCGTTTCAGGACAGGGGGTCCAATGAGCAGTTCTTC.

In the case of this clone: A far larger clone is just one base off, so this is likely a read error. This chain connects TRBV15 to TRBJ2-3; tentatively, D is TRBD1 or TRBD2 (6 bases each). This CDR3 comprises 15 residues. V dropped 5 bases and J dropped 4 bases, with 16 bases sitting between them. Germline V gives CDR1 LNHNV, CDR2 YYDKDF (reference sequence). CDR3 in amino acids: CATSPRGAGSDTQYF. CDR3 DNA: TGTGCCACCAGCCCGAGGGGGGCGGGTTCAGATACGCAGTATTTT. The complete variable domain, with remaining parts taken from reference TRBV15 and TRBJ2-3, reads DAMVIQNPRYQVTQFGKPVTLSCSQTLNHNVMYWYQQKSSQAPKLLFHYYDKDFNNEADTPDNFQSRRPNTSFCFLDIRSPGLGDTAMYLCATSPRGAGSDTQYFGPGTRLTVL.

The V and J genes are TRBV5-4 and TRBJ1-1; no clear D. This CDR3 has 15 amino acids. Trimming took off 4 bases at V and 0 bases at J, with 13 bases between the two ends. CDR1 and CDR2 from the germline V gene are SGHNT and YYREEE (reference sequence). The CDR3 DNA reads as TGTGCCAGCAGCCTACCGACGGAACTGAACACTGAAGCTTTCTTT. It yields the protein CASSLPTELNTEAFF.

This chain connects TRBV18 to TRBJ2-5; D is undetermined. The CDR3 has 12 residues. Between the trimmed V and J ends, which lost 3 bases and 5 bases, there was a span of 7 bases. In germline, CDR1 is KGHSH, CDR2 LQKENI. CDR3 DNA sequence: TGTGCCAGCTCACCCAGCGATGAGACCCAGTACTTC. Translating it yields CASSPSDETQYF.

This clone turned up a few times. This chain connects TRBV11-2 to TRBJ1-2; 8 bases fit TRBD1. CDR3 length: 16 amino acids. V trimming: 3 bases; J trimming: 5 bases; junction bases outside the gene matches: 11. Germline V gene data show CDR1 as SGHAT and CDR2 as FQNNGV. In DNA, the CDR3 is TGTGCCAGCAGCTTCCTCCAGGGGGCGAAATGGTATGGCTACACCTTC. Translation: CASSFLQGAKWYGYTF.

The chain employs TRBV5-6 and TRBJ2-3; D unresolved. CDR1 and CDR2 (germline): SGHDT, YYEEEE. This CDR3 is built from 13 residues. V shed 3 bases and J shed 1 base, with 6 bases lying between them. The CDR3 DNA sequence: TGTGCCAGCAGCTGGCAGGGCACAGATACGCAGTATTTT. It encodes CASSWQGTDTQYF.

The CDR3 DNA follows: TGCGCCAGCAGCCTAACTAGCGGGGGTAGCTCCTACAATGAGCAGTTCTTC. This codes for CASSLTSGGSSYNEQFF. The gene calls are TRBV5-1 and TRBJ2-1; 11 bases are a match to TRBD2. Germline V gene lookup returns CDR1 SGHRS and CDR2 YFSETQ. V dropped 4 bases and J dropped 0; count of bases not matched to a gene: 6. CDR3 size: 17 residues. The whole variable domain, remainder taken from reference TRBV5-1 and TRBJ2-1, is KAGVTQTPRYLIKTRGQQVTLSCSPISGHRSVSWYQQTPGQGLQFLFEYFSETQRNKGNFPGRFSGRQFSNSRSEMNVSTLELGDSALYLCASSLTSGGSSYNEQFFGPGTRLTVL.

The chain has TRBV6-7 and TRBJ1-2; TRBD1 aligns across 7 bases. TRBV6-7 is flagged as an ORF with uncertain function. This CDR3 comprises 11 residues. The V and J ends lost 8 bases and 6 bases, in that order; junction bases with no gene match: 3. As DNA, the CDR3 is TGTGCCAGCGACAGGGTCGATGGCTACACCTTC. Protein product: CASDRVDGYTF.

This clone appeared once. A far larger clone is off by one base, so a read error is likely. Different DNA sequences within this sample yield the same CDR3. The rearrangement links TRBV29-1 to TRBJ2-7; possible D gene TRBD2, 5 bases. Germline CDR1 reads SQVTM; CDR2 reads ANQGSEA. Between the trimmed V and J ends, which lost 4 bases and 7 bases, there was a span of 17 bases. The CDR3 contains 13 residues. CDR3 nucleotides: TGCAGCGTTGGTGGAGGTGAGAGGTATGAGCAGTACTTC. Amino acids: CSVGGGERYEQYF.

This sequence joins TRBV11-2 and TRBJ2-3, with TRBD2 matching over 14 bases. The germline V gene encodes CDR1 SGHAT and CDR2 FQNNGV. There are 16 residues in the CDR3. V lost 5 bases, J lost 6 bases, and 7 bases stayed unmatched. CDR3 sequence reads: CASSNRLAGGRDTQYF. The CDR3 DNA follows: TGTGCCAGCAGCAACAGACTAGCGGGAGGGCGGGATACGCAGTATTTT. Full variable domain (rest looked up from reference TRBV11-2 and TRBJ2-3): EAGVAQSPRYKIIEKRQSVAFWCNPISGHATLYWYQQILGQGPKLLIQFQNNGVVDDSQLPKDRFSAERLKGVDSTLKIQPAKLEDSAVYLCASSNRLAGGRDTQYFGPGTRLTVL.

The chain links TRBV4-1 to TRBJ1-5, with D possibly being TRBD1 (6 bases). The CDR3 runs 15 residues. Germline V gene data show CDR1 as MGHRA and CDR2 as YSYEKL. Trimming shortened V by 4 bases and J by 9 bases, and 19 bases separated the two germline ends. In DNA, the CDR3 is TGCGCCAGCAGCCGCTGGACAGATCAACCGGGGCCCCAGCATTTT. The encoded protein is CASSRWTDQPGPQHF.

The rearrangement uses TRBV27 and TRBJ1-1; the D is unclear. The CDR3 extends over 10 amino acids. CDR1 is MNHEY and CDR2 is SMNVEV in the germline V gene (reference sequence). V was shortened by 7 bases and J by 7 bases, with 7 bases between the two germline ends. CDR3 in amino acids: CASIGFEAFF. CDR3 bases: TGTGCCAGCATCGGTTTTGAAGCTTTCTTT.

The V gene is TRBV10-1, the J gene TRBJ2-2; 12 positions match TRBD2. The germline V gene encodes CDR1 WNHNN and CDR2 SYGVQD (reference sequence). The CDR3 loop spans 17 amino acids. Trimming took 3 bases from V and 7 from J; bases not matched to a gene: 9. CDR3 in DNA: TGCGCCAGCAGTGATGTGTCTAGCGGGAGGGCCGGCGGGGAGCTGTTTTTT. Translated: CASSDVSSGRAGGELFF.

The rearrangement uses TRBV7-9 and TRBJ2-7; the match to TRBD1 covers 9 bases. The ends lost 5 bases at V and 5 bases at J; junction bases unmatched: 10. Germline CDR1 and CDR2: SEHNR and FQNEAQ (reference sequence). This CDR3 is 15 amino acids long. In nucleotides, the CDR3 is TGTGCCAGCAGCCACAGGACAGGGGTCCTTGACGAGCAGTACTTC. Amino acids: CASSHRTGVLDEQYF.

A few counts support this clone. This chain joins TRBV7-9 and TRBJ1-1, with D possibly matching TRBD1 (5 bases). CDR1 and CDR2 from the germline V gene are SEHNR and FQNEAQ (reference sequence). V shed 5 bases and J shed 0 bases, with 10 bases lying between them. This CDR3 is built from 14 residues. The CDR3 here is CASSPGPLNTEAFF. The CDR3 DNA follows: TGTGCCAGCAGCCCAGGGCCTCTGAACACTGAAGCTTTCTTT. The full variable domain, completed using reference TRBV7-9 and TRBJ1-1, is DTGVSQNPRHKITKRGQNVTFRCDPISEHNRLYWYRQTLGQGPEFLTYFQNEAQLEKSRLLSDRFSAERPKGSFSTLEIQRTEQGDSAMYLCASSPGPLNTEAFFGQGTRLTVV.

V and J are TRBV7-8 and TRBJ2-1; 8 nucleotides match TRBD1. The CDR3 is 15 amino acids. Per the germline V gene, CDR1 is SGHVS and CDR2 is FQNEAQ. After removal of 6 bases from V and 2 bases from J, the junction contained 6 bases not matched to a gene. CDR3 in DNA: TGTGCCAGCAGACCGGACAGGGCCACCTACAATGAGCAGTTCTTC. This gives the protein CASRPDRATYNEQFF. Full variable domain (rest looked up from reference TRBV7-8 and TRBJ2-1): GAGVSQSPRYKVAKRGQDVALRCDPISGHVSLFWYQQALGQGPEFLTYFQNEAQLDKSGLPSDRFFAERPEGSVSTLKIQRTQQEDSAVYLCASRPDRATYNEQFFGPGTRLTVL.

CDR3 sequence reads: CASSVHRSGNTIYF. The CDR3 DNA sequence: TGTGCCAGCAGTGTACATCGCTCTGGAAACACCATATATTTT. The rearrangement joins TRBV28 to TRBJ1-3; D is unclear. The CDR3 is 14 amino acids. Deletions cut 5 bases from V and 0 bases from J, with 8 bases between. Germline CDR1 is MDHEN and CDR2 is SYDVKM.

CDR3 sequence: CASSLGLLAGVKANEQFF. CDR3 in DNA: TGCGCCAGCAGCTTGGGACTACTAGCGGGAGTAAAGGCCAATGAGCAGTTCTTC. The J gene is TRBJ2-1, the V gene TRBV5-1, with 11 positions matching TRBD2. V lost 0 bases, J lost 6 bases, and 11 bases stayed unmatched. The CDR3 length is 18 residues. From germline, CDR1 is SGHRS and CDR2 YFSETQ.

This rearrangement joins TRBV7-2 to TRBJ2-7; 8 bases agree with TRBD1. Per the germline V gene, CDR1 is SGHTA and CDR2 is FQGNSA. The V gene end was trimmed by 5 bases and the J gene end by 6 bases; junction bases not matched to a gene: 6. The CDR3 has 13 residues. This CDR3 is CASSPGTGREQYF. Written as DNA, the CDR3 is TGTGCCAGCAGCCCCGGGACAGGCCGCGAGCAGTACTTC.

The chain combines TRBV6-1 with TRBJ2-7, with 9 positions matching TRBD2. Losses at the gene ends were 1 base for V and 2 bases for J; bases not matched to a gene: 6. Germline-derived CDR1 and CDR2 are MNHNS and SASEGT. This CDR3 spans 16 amino acids. This CDR3 reads CASSEGSGSLPYEQYF. The DNA of the CDR3 is TGTGCCAGCAGTGAAGGTAGCGGGAGCCTTCCCTACGAGCAGTACTTC.

The rearrangement uses TRBV27 and TRBJ2-1, with TRBD2 identical over 9 bases. Germline trimming cut 2 bases from V and 2 bases from J; bases unmatched to any gene: 1. Germline-derived CDR1 and CDR2 are MNHEY and SMNVEV (reference sequence). This CDR3 contains 15 residues. The CDR3 reads CASSLGGRAYNEQFF. In DNA form, the CDR3 reads TGTGCCAGCAGTTTAGGCGGGAGGGCCTACAATGAGCAGTTCTTC.

The genes are TRBV7-9 and TRBJ2-2; no firm D call. Germline V gene sequence: CDR1 SEHNR, CDR2 FQNEAQ (reference sequence). V lost 5 bases, J lost 6 bases, and 10 bases lay in between. The CDR3 is 13 amino acids. The CDR3 protein is CASSARVPGELFF. The CDR3 bases are TGTGCCAGCAGCGCCCGGGTCCCCGGGGAGCTGTTTTTT.

The chain is built from TRBV5-1 and TRBJ2-2; TRBD2 might be the D (5 bases). Germline lookup yields CDR1 SGHRS and CDR2 YFSETQ. Trimming removed 3 bases at V and 4 bases at J, with 13 bases between. The CDR3 consists of 15 residues. CDR3 residues: CASSYGVEFTGELFF. As DNA, the CDR3 is TGCGCCAGCAGCTACGGGGTCGAGTTCACCGGGGAGCTGTTTTTT.

The rearrangement links TRBV28 to TRBJ2-2, with no clear D. V lost 2 bases and J lost 0, with 10 bases in between. The CDR3 runs 16 residues. CDR1 and CDR2 from the germline V gene are MDHEN and SYDVKM. DNA for the CDR3: TGTGCCAGCAGTTTACTTCGAGAAACGAACACCGGGGAGCTGTTTTTT. Protein product: CASSLLRETNTGELFF.

The V and J genes are TRBV28 and TRBJ1-4; unclear D gene. CDR1 and CDR2 from the germline V gene are MDHEN and SYDVKM. V shed 4 bases and J shed 8 bases, with 17 bases lying between them. This CDR3 comprises 15 residues. The CDR3: CASSSPSRQSEKLFF. The CDR3 bases are TGTGCCAGCAGTTCACCGTCCAGGCAAAGCGAAAAACTGTTTTTT.

The chain links TRBV7-2 to TRBJ1-1, with D unclear. This CDR3 spans 13 amino acids. Germline V gene data show CDR1 as SGHTA and CDR2 as FQGNSA. V gave up 4 bases and J gave up 4 bases, with 10 bases separating them. In DNA form, the CDR3 reads TGTGCCAGCAGCTACCGGGCGTCCACTGAAGCTTTCTTT. Protein sequence: CASSYRASTEAFF. Drawing the rest from reference TRBV7-2 and TRBJ1-1, the complete variable domain is GAGVSQSPSNKVTEKGKDVELRCDPISGHTALYWYRQSLGQGLEFLIYFQGNSAPDKSGLPSDRFSAERTGGSVSTLTIQRTQQEDSAVYLCASSYRASTEAFFGQGTRLTVV.